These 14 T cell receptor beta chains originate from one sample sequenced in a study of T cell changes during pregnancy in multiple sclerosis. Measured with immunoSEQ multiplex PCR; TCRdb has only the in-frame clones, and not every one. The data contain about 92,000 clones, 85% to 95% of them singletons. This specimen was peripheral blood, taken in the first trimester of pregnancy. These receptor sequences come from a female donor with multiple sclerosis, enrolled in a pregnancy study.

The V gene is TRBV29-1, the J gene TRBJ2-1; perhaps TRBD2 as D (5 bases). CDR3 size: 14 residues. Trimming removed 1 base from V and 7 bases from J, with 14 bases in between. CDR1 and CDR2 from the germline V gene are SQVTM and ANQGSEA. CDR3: CSVEGVGRGNEQFF. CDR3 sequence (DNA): TGCAGCGTTGAAGGAGTAGGTAGAGGGAATGAGCAGTTCTTC.

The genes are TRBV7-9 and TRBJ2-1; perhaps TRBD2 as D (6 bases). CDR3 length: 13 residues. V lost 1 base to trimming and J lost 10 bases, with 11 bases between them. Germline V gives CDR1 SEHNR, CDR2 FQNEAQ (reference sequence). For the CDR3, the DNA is TGTGCCAGCAGCTTAGACTCACTAGCCGAGCAGTTCTTC. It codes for CASSLDSLAEQFF. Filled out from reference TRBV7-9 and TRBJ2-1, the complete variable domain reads DTGVSQNPRHKITKRGQNVTFRCDPISEHNRLYWYRQTLGQGPEFLTYFQNEAQLEKSRLLSDRFSAERPKGSFSTLEIQRTEQGDSAMYLCASSLDSLAEQFFGPGTRLTVL.

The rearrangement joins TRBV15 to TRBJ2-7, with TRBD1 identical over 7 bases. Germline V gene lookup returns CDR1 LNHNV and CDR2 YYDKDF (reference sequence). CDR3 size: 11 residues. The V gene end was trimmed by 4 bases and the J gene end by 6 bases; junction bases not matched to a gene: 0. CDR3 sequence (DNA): TGTGCCACCAGCACAGGGGGCGAGCAGTACTTC. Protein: CATSTGGEQYF.

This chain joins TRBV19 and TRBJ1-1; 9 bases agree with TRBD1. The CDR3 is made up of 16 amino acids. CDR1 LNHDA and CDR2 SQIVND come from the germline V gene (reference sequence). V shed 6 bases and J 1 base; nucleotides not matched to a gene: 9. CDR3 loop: CASSLGTGMSNTEAFF. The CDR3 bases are TGTGCCAGTAGCCTCGGGACAGGGATGTCGAACACTGAAGCTTTCTTT.

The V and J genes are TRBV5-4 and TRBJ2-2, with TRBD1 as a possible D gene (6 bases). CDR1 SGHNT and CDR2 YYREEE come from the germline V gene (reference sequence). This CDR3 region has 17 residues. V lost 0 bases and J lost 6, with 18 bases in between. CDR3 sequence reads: CASSLVQGLPVAGELFF. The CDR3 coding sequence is TGTGCCAGCAGCTTGGTTCAGGGGCTCCCGGTGGCCGGGGAGCTGTTTTTT.

The CDR3 DNA reads as TGCAGCGGCCAGCGGGGCTACGAGCAGTACTTC. Translation: CSGQRGYEQYF. V is TRBV20-1 and J is TRBJ2-7; 7 bases align to TRBD2. Germline V gene sequence: CDR1 DFQATT, CDR2 SNEGSKA (reference sequence). This CDR3 contains 11 residues.

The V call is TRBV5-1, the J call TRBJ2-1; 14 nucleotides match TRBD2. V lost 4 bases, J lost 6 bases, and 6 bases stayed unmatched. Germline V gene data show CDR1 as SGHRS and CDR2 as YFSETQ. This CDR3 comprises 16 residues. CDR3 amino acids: CASSVTGTSGSNEQFF. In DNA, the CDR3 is TGCGCCAGCAGCGTTACCGGGACTAGCGGGAGCAATGAGCAGTTCTTC.

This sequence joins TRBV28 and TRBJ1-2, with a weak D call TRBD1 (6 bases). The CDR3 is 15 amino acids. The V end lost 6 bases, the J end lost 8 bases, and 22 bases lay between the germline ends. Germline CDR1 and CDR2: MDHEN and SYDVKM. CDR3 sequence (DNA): TGTGCCAGCAGCCAGCCATCGAAGGGGGTAGAAGGCTACACCTTC. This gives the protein CASSQPSKGVEGYTF.

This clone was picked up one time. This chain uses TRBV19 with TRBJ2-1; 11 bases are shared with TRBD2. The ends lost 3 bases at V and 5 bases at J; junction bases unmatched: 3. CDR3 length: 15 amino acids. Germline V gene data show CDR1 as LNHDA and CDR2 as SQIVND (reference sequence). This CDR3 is CASSISSGRNNEQFF. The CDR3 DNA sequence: TGTGCCAGTAGTATTTCTAGCGGGAGGAACAATGAGCAGTTCTTC. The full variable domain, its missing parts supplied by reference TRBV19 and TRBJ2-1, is DGGITQSPKYLFRKEGQNVTLSCEQNLNHDAMYWYRQDPGQGLRLIYYSQIVNDFQKGDIAEGYSVSREKKESFPLTVTSAQKNPTAFYLCASSISSGRNNEQFFGPGTRLTVL.

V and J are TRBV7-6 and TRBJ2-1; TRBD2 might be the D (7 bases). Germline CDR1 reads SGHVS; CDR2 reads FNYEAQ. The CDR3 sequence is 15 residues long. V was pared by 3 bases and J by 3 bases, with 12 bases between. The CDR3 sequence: CASSLGASGYNEQFF. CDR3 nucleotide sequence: TGTGCCAGCAGCTTGGGGGCTAGCGGCTACAATGAGCAGTTCTTC.

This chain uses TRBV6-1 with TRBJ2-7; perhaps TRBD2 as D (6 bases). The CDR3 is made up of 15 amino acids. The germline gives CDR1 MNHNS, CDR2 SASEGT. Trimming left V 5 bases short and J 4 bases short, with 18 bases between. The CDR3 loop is CASSPRGSTGYEQYF. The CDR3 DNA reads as TGTGCCAGCAGTCCCCGGGGGAGTACCGGATACGAGCAGTACTTC.

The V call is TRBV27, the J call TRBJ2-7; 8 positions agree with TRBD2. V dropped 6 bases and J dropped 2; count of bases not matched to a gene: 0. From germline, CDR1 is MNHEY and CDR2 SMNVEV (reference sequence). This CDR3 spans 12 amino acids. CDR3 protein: CASRGLAYEQYF. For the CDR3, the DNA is TGTGCCAGCAGGGGACTAGCCTACGAGCAGTACTTC.

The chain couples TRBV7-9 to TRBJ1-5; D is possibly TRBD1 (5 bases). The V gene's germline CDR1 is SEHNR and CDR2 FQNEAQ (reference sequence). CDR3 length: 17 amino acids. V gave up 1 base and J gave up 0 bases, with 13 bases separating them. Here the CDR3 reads CASSLGRGLDSNQPQHF. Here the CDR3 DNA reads TGTGCCAGCAGCTTAGGAAGGGGATTGGATAGCAATCAGCCCCAGCATTTT.

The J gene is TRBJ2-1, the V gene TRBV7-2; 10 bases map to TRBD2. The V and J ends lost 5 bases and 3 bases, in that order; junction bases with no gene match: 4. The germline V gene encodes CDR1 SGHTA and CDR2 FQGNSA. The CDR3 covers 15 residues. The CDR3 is CASSPSGSNYNEQFF. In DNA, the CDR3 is TGTGCCAGCAGCCCTAGCGGGAGTAACTACAATGAGCAGTTCTTC.